This T cell receptor beta chain emerged from a study of vaccination and CD4 T cells after COVID-19. This clonotype was recorded a few times. Its antigen is still unknown. The CDR3 is 12 amino acids. Trimming pared 4 bases from V and 6 bases from J, leaving 8 bases between. Germline V gene data show CDR1 as SGHTA and CDR2 as FQGNSA. Treatment noted: approximately nine-day PBMC culture with coronavirus spike peptide pools or control peptides (ViraFEST assay). Cultured CD4+ T-cell DNA underwent Oncomine TCR Beta short-read sequencing. TCRdb re-called the PCR reads with MiXCR, one entry per CDR3 protein. The repertoire holds some 13,000 distinct CDR3 sequences, with around a third as singletons.

Sequenced here: CD4+ T cells from blood, cultured in vitro, sampled after SARS-CoV-2 vaccination. The chain combines TRBV7-2 with TRBJ2-3; D remains unclear. This clonotype originated in a human donor who had recovered from COVID-19. CDR3 protein: CASSSFVDTQYF. The DNA for the CDR3 is TGTGCCAGCAGCTCCTTCGTGGATACGCAGTATTTT.